Presented here are 15 T cell receptor beta chains from one specimen sequenced in a study of early T cells in non-severe SARS-CoV-2 infection. TCRdb independently ran MiXCR on the 5' RACE reads; one entry per CDR3 protein. The sample lists 60,000 to 75,000 distinct CDR3 sequences, over 9.5% occurring once. Material: whole blood, obtained at baseline. These receptors all come from an adult who was a healthcare worker with PCR-confirmed SARS-CoV-2 infection or an uninfected control (not recorded which).

This clonotype was picked up many times. The chain has TRBV12-3 or TRBV12-4 and TRBJ1-5; D gene uncertain. CDR3 size: 12 residues. V gave up 3 bases and J gave up 13 bases, with 13 bases separating them. The DNA for the CDR3 is TGTGCCAGCAGTTTTTCTGTGGTGCCTCAGCATTTT. It encodes CASSFSVVPQHF.

This clonotype turned up a few times. This chain links TRBV28 with TRBJ2-7; D is unresolved. This CDR3 is built from 14 residues. Trimming removed 6 bases from V and 2 bases from J, with 14 bases in between. In germline, CDR1 is MDHEN, CDR2 SYDVKM. This chain's CDR3 is CASSSGPATYEQYF. The CDR3 DNA reads TGTGCCAGCAGCTCCGGGCCCGCCACCTACGAGCAGTACTTC.

V gene TRBV12-5 combines with J gene TRBJ2-3; tentative D call: TRBD1 (5 bases). CDR1 LGHNT and CDR2 FRNRAP come from the germline V gene. The CDR3 totals 17 residues. V was pared by 1 base and J by 4 bases, with 18 bases between. The CDR3 loop reads CASGLDHIPGSADTQYF. The CDR3 DNA reads TGTGCTAGTGGTTTGGACCATATCCCAGGGTCGGCAGATACGCAGTATTTT.

Many counts were recorded for this clonotype. The gene calls are TRBV7-6 and TRBJ2-3, with 7 bases lining up with TRBD1. CDR3 length: 14 amino acids. J was trimmed by 3 bases and V by 0 bases; bases with no gene match: 0. CDR1 is SGHVS, CDR2 FNYEAQ, per germline. The CDR3 loop is CASSLARGTDTQYF. CDR3 nucleotides: TGTGCCAGCAGCTTAGCCAGGGGGACAGATACGCAGTATTTT.

CDR3 in amino acids: CASSIDRDLYEQYF. For the CDR3, the DNA is TGTGCCAGTAGTATTGACAGGGACCTCTACGAGCAGTACTTC. The genes are TRBV19 and TRBJ2-7, with 7 bases fitting TRBD1. The length of the CDR3 is 14 residues. Germline CDR1 LNHDA, CDR2 SQIVND (reference sequence). V lost 3 bases to trimming and J lost 3 bases; unmatched junction nucleotides: 5.

This clonotype occurred many times. The chain uses TRBV19 and TRBJ1-2; D is uncertain. Germline V gives CDR1 LNHDA, CDR2 SQIVND (reference sequence). V lost 0 bases and J lost 0, with 17 bases in between. The CDR3 is made up of 18 amino acids. The CDR3 coding sequence is TGTGCCAGTAGTATAGACTTGCGGGGAGCGGGGACTAACTATGGCTACACCTTC. It encodes CASSIDLRGAGTNYGYTF.

This clonotype was observed a handful of times. The chain combines TRBV27 with TRBJ2-4, with TRBD1 matching 7 bases. The CDR3 contains 14 residues. Per the germline V gene, CDR1 is MNHEY and CDR2 is SMNVEV (reference sequence). With V trimmed by 5 bases and J by 8 bases, 9 bases remained unmatched. This CDR3 reads CASSLGQAVDIQYF. CDR3 bases: TGTGCCAGCAGTCTCGGACAGGCGGTAGACATTCAGTACTTC.

This clonotype has only a few counts. The V call is TRBV27, the J call TRBJ2-7; D may correspond to TRBD1 or TRBD2 (5 bases each). Per germline, CDR1 MNHEY and CDR2 SMNVEV (reference sequence). The CDR3 runs to 14 residues. V was pared by 6 bases and J by 0 bases, with 12 bases between. The DNA for the CDR3 is TGTGCCAGCAGCCCCGGGACGGTCTCCTACGAGCAGTACTTC. This codes for CASSPGTVSYEQYF.

The gene calls are TRBV7-6 and TRBJ2-7; 7 bases are shared with TRBD1. CDR1 and CDR2 from the germline V gene are SGHVS and FNYEAQ. V trimming: 1 base; J trimming: 5 bases; junction bases outside the gene matches: 2. This CDR3 comprises 13 residues. Here the CDR3 DNA reads TGTGCCAGCAGCTTAGATCAGGGGGACGAGCAGTACTTC. Protein sequence: CASSLDQGDEQYF. The full variable domain, in which reference TRBV7-6 and TRBJ2-7 provide the parts outside the CDR3, is GAGVSQSPRYKVTKRGQDVALRCDPISGHVSLYWYRQALGQGPEFLTYFNYEAQQDKSGLPNDRFSAERPEGSISTLTIQRTEQRDSAMYRCASSLDQGDEQYFGPGTRLTVT.

The rearrangement joins TRBV27 to TRBJ2-7; 7 positions match TRBD1. This CDR3 comprises 15 residues. Trimming cost V 3 bases and J 6 bases; bases outside gene matches: 11. Germline lookup yields CDR1 MNHEY and CDR2 SMNVEV (reference sequence). The DNA of the CDR3 is TGTGCCAGCAGTTTGTACGACAGGGATCGCGGCGAGCAGTACTTC. Amino acid sequence: CASSLYDRDRGEQYF.

This clonotype was observed at least ten times. The rearrangement uses TRBV27 and TRBJ1-1; 11 bases line up with TRBD1. V gave up 5 bases and J gave up 4 bases; unmatched junction bases: 12. Germline V gene lookup returns CDR1 MNHEY and CDR2 SMNVEV (reference sequence). The CDR3 length is 17 residues. Written as DNA, the CDR3 is TGTGCCAGCAGTACACCTTCAACCGGGACAGGGGGCACTGAAGCTTTCTTT. Amino acid sequence: CASSTPSTGTGGTEAFF.

The rearrangement uses TRBV12-3 or TRBV12-4 and TRBJ1-4, with D uncertain. Trimming took off 4 bases at V and 7 bases at J, with 16 bases between the two ends. CDR3 length: 15 residues. In DNA form, the CDR3 reads TGTGCCAGCAGTTCAACCGAACCCGGTGGTGAAAAACTGTTTTTT. Protein sequence: CASSSTEPGGEKLFF.

The chain joins TRBV7-8 to TRBJ1-2, with a tentative D call TRBD1 (6 bases). Between the trimmed V and J ends, which lost 1 base and 3 bases, there was a span of 9 bases. The CDR3 is 14 amino acids. Germline-derived CDR1 and CDR2 are SGHVS and FQNEAQ. CDR3 DNA sequence: TGTGCCAGCAGCTTAGGGGGGCGCGACTATGGCTACACCTTC. Its protein product is CASSLGGRDYGYTF.

The chain employs TRBV29-1 and TRBJ2-5; possible D gene TRBD1, 5 bases. Trimming removed 3 bases at V and 2 bases at J, with 7 bases between. In germline, CDR1 is SQVTM, CDR2 ANQGSEA. The CDR3 length is 12 residues. CDR3 nucleotides: TGCAGCGTTGAGGGGCTTCAAGAGACCCAGTACTTC. It translates to CSVEGLQETQYF.

J is TRBJ2-3 and V is TRBV7-2; 8 positions match TRBD2. Germline V CDR1 and CDR2: SGHTA, FQGNSA. The J segment lost 2 bases and the V segment lost 2 bases, leaving 6 bases of the junction unmatched. CDR3 size: 16 residues. CDR3 coding DNA: TGTGCCAGCAGCTTAAGAGGCGGGGGGCCCACAGATACGCAGTATTTT. Its translation: CASSLRGGGPTDTQYF.